This entry lists 21 T cell receptor beta chains sequenced from one sample in a study of PD-1 blockade in classical Hodgkin lymphoma. This sample's time point: cycle 4 day 1 (C4D1), after less than 7 weeks of nivolumab. Brentuximab vedotin exposure varied among the patients, all of whom had relapsed after autologous stem cell transplantation. Using immunoSEQ multiplex PCR, the repertoire was profiled, and TCRdb retains in-frame clones only, with some absent. Of 90,000 or so clones in the sample, about 77% were seen once. The sample was peripheral blood mononuclear cells (PBMCs), taken before the fourth cycle of nivolumab. All receptors come from a human donor with classical Hodgkin lymphoma.

The rearrangement uses TRBV18 and TRBJ2-3, with D possibly being TRBD1 or TRBD2 (5 bases each). This CDR3 comprises 16 residues. Germline V gene lookup returns CDR1 KGHSH and CDR2 LQKENI. Trimming pared 2 bases from V and 3 bases from J, leaving 15 bases between. The DNA of the CDR3 is TGTGCCAGCTCACCAAGGGACCCAGGTAGTACAGATACGCAGTATTTT. This encodes CASSPRDPGSTDTQYF.

V is TRBV6-5 and J is TRBJ2-2; 11 bases align to TRBD2. This CDR3 spans 15 amino acids. Per germline, CDR1 MNHEY and CDR2 SVGAGI. V dropped 4 bases and J dropped 7; count of bases not matched to a gene: 5. CDR3 protein: CASSSSGLAGGELFF. The CDR3, as DNA: TGTGCCAGCAGTTCCTCCGGACTAGCGGGCGGGGAGCTGTTTTTT.

This clone has ten or more counts. The V and J genes are TRBV5-1 and TRBJ2-1; 8 bases are shared with TRBD2. Per germline, CDR1 SGHRS and CDR2 YFSETQ. The CDR3 consists of 13 residues. V lost 0 bases and J lost 13; bases outside the gene matches: 6. The CDR3 DNA reads TGCGCCAGCAGCTTGGGCCCCAGCGGGAGACAGTTCTTC. Translated: CASSLGPSGRQFF. The full variable domain, its missing parts supplied by reference TRBV5-1 and TRBJ2-1, is KAGVTQTPRYLIKTRGQQVTLSCSPISGHRSVSWYQQTPGQGLQFLFEYFSETQRNKGNFPGRFSGRQFSNSRSEMNVSTLELGDSALYLCASSLGPSGRQFFGPGTRLTVL.

CDR3 sequence (DNA): TGTGCCAGCAGTCCCCGACAGTATGGCTACACCTTC. Protein: CASSPRQYGYTF. V is TRBV28 and J is TRBJ1-2; maybe TRBD1 (5 bases). The CDR3 contains 12 residues. The germline V and J ends were trimmed by 5 bases and 5 bases, with 9 bases remaining between them. Germline V lookup: CDR1 MDHEN, CDR2 SYDVKM.

The CDR3 spells CASSPAASGPSGNTIYF. CDR3 in DNA: TGTGCCAGCTCACCAGCGGCGTCGGGGCCCTCTGGAAACACCATATATTTT. The V and J genes are TRBV18 and TRBJ1-3, with D perhaps matching TRBD1 (5 bases). The CDR3 is 17 residues long. Germline values: CDR1 KGHSH, CDR2 LQKENI. The V end was cut by 2 bases, the J end by 0 bases, with 14 bases between.

J is TRBJ2-7 and V is TRBV11-2, with a possible D match to TRBD1 (5 bases). CDR1 is SGHAT, CDR2 FQNNGV, per germline. Trimming pared 2 bases from V and 7 bases from J, leaving 18 bases between. The CDR3 loop spans 15 amino acids. The CDR3 DNA reads TGTGCCAGCAGCTTAATTGGGTACGTGGACATAGAGCAGTACTTC. Residues: CASSLIGYVDIEQYF.

V is TRBV18 and J is TRBJ2-7; TRBD1 aligns across 9 bases. V was clipped by 3 bases and J by 5 bases; unmatched bases: 8. The CDR3 runs 15 residues. Per germline, CDR1 KGHSH and CDR2 LQKENI. The CDR3 here is CASSPSRTGAHEQYF. The CDR3 DNA is TGTGCCAGCTCACCTAGTAGGACAGGGGCCCACGAGCAGTACTTC.

The genes are TRBV7-9 and TRBJ1-1; D unclear. Between the trimmed V and J ends, which lost 5 bases and 8 bases, there was a span of 9 bases. Germline V CDR1 and CDR2: SEHNR, FQNEAQ (reference sequence). This CDR3 is 11 amino acids long. In nucleotides, the CDR3 is TGTGCCAGCAGCCCCGCGGCAGAAGCTTTCTTT. It translates to CASSPAAEAFF.

The chain joins TRBV6-5 to TRBJ2-1, with D tentatively TRBD2 (6 bases). The V gene lost 6 bases and the J gene lost 6 bases, with 15 bases spanning the gap. The CDR3 has 14 residues. In germline, CDR1 is MNHEY, CDR2 SVGAGI. CDR3 in DNA: TGTGCCAGCAGACGGGGACTGGGTCCCAATGAGCAGTTCTTC. This codes for CASRRGLGPNEQFF.

This rearrangement joins TRBV7-8 to TRBJ2-7; 9 bases fit TRBD2. Trimming cost V 3 bases and J 2 bases; bases outside gene matches: 2. This CDR3 spans 14 amino acids. CDR1 and CDR2 from the germline V gene are SGHVS and FQNEAQ. In DNA form, the CDR3 reads TGTGCCAGCAGCTTCACTAGCGGGCCCTACGAGCAGTACTTC. It encodes CASSFTSGPYEQYF.

The V call is TRBV25-1, the J call TRBJ2-1, with 9 bases fitting TRBD1. Per the germline V gene, CDR1 is MGHDK and CDR2 is SYGVNS. The CDR3 extends over 14 amino acids. With V trimmed by 7 bases and J by 5 bases, 6 bases remained unmatched. In DNA, the CDR3 is TGTGCCAGCATCCGAGGGACAGGGAACAATGAGCAGTTCTTC. It translates to CASIRGTGNNEQFF.

The chain uses TRBV5-1 and TRBJ2-3; possibly TRBD1 or TRBD2 for D (5 bases each). The CDR3 contains 16 residues. The V gene lost 0 bases and the J gene lost 0 bases, with 11 bases spanning the gap. Germline lookup yields CDR1 SGHRS and CDR2 YFSETQ. The CDR3 DNA sequence: TGCGCCAGCAGCTTGGGTGGGGGTTACAGCACAGATACGCAGTATTTT. This sequence encodes CASSLGGGYSTDTQYF.

This clone was seen a single time. This rearrangement joins TRBV7-6 to TRBJ2-5, with D perhaps matching TRBD1 (6 bases). With 4 bases removed from V and 5 bases from J, the gap between germline ends came to 23 bases. This CDR3 is built from 17 residues. The germline V gene has CDR1 SGHVS and CDR2 FNYEAQ. This CDR3 reads CASSSSMDAGEGETQYF. The CDR3 DNA reads TGTGCCAGCAGCTCGAGCATGGACGCAGGGGAAGGGGAGACCCAGTACTTC. The full variable domain, its missing parts supplied by reference TRBV7-6 and TRBJ2-5, is GAGVSQSPRYKVTKRGQDVALRCDPISGHVSLYWYRQALGQGPEFLTYFNYEAQQDKSGLPNDRFSAERPEGSISTLTIQRTEQRDSAMYRCASSSSMDAGEGETQYFGPGTRLLVL.

J is TRBJ1-1 and V is TRBV6-5, with D maybe TRBD1 (5 bases). In germline, CDR1 is MNHEY, CDR2 SVGAGI. Trimming took off 5 bases at V and 0 bases at J, with 10 bases between the two ends. This CDR3 region has 14 residues. CDR3 in amino acids: CASSPGRMNTEAFF. CDR3 nucleotides: TGTGCCAGCAGTCCGGGACGCATGAACACTGAAGCTTTCTTT.

The chain recombines TRBV6-5 with TRBJ2-5, with no clear D. The CDR3 runs 14 residues. Trimming shortened V by 0 bases and J by 5 bases, and 10 bases separated the two germline ends. From germline, CDR1 is MNHEY and CDR2 SVGAGI. The CDR3 DNA is TGTGCCAGCAGTTACTCTCGCGCGACCGAGACCCAGTACTTC. Its protein is CASSYSRATETQYF.

This chain uses TRBV4-1 with TRBJ2-1, with 8 bases aligning to TRBD2. The CDR3 consists of 17 residues. CDR1 and CDR2 (germline): MGHRA, YSYEKL. V gave up 6 bases and J gave up 4 bases; unmatched junction bases: 14. This chain's CDR3 is CASRQIGLARGYNEQFF. The CDR3, as DNA: TGCGCCAGCAGACAAATAGGACTAGCAAGGGGGTACAATGAGCAGTTCTTC.

This clone has just one count. V gene TRBV30 combines with J gene TRBJ2-1; D remains unclear. Germline lookup yields CDR1 GTSNPN and CDR2 SVGIG (reference sequence). This CDR3 has 13 amino acids. Deletions cut 0 bases from V and 6 bases from J, with 9 bases between. CDR3 DNA: TGTGCCTGGAGTGTTCGGTTAATCAATGAGCAGTTCTTC. Translation gives CAWSVRLINEQFF.

V and J are TRBV4-1 and TRBJ2-3, with TRBD2 matching over 14 bases. The CDR3 extends over 17 amino acids. Germline CDR1 is MGHRA and CDR2 is YSYEKL. Trimming took 0 bases from V and 4 from J; bases not matched to a gene: 3. The CDR3 reads CASSQEGLAGVADTQYF. In nucleotides, the CDR3 is TGCGCCAGCAGCCAAGAGGGACTAGCGGGAGTCGCAGATACGCAGTATTTT.

About this clone: This sample includes further DNA sequences coding for the same CDR3. This sequence joins TRBV7-9 and TRBJ1-2; no clear D gene. The CDR3 runs to 12 residues. V lost 3 bases and J 5 bases, leaving 7 bases between the germline ends. Germline V gene data show CDR1 as SEHNR and CDR2 as FQNEAQ (reference sequence). CDR3 residues: CASSLADYGYTF. CDR3 nucleotide sequence: TGTGCCAGCAGCTTGGCGGATTATGGCTACACCTTC. The complete variable domain, with remaining parts taken from reference TRBV7-9 and TRBJ1-2, reads DTGVSQNPRHKITKRGQNVTFRCDPISEHNRLYWYRQTLGQGPEFLTYFQNEAQLEKSRLLSDRFSAERPKGSFSTLEIQRTEQGDSAMYLCASSLADYGYTFGSGTRLTVV.

The rearrangement links TRBV5-1 to TRBJ2-5, with 8 bases lining up with TRBD1. The assigned J gene may be wrong: the sequence end matches TRBJ2-7 better. This CDR3 comprises 14 residues. Germline-derived CDR1 and CDR2 are SGHRS and YFSETQ. As DNA, the CDR3 is TGCGCCAGCAGCTCGACAGGGGCCTCCTACGAGCAGTACTTC. This encodes CASSSTGASYEQYF.

The CDR3 spells CASSGEETQYF. CDR3 coding DNA: TGTGCCAGCTCAGGTGAAGAGACCCAGTACTTC. V is TRBV2 and J is TRBJ2-5; D unresolved. The CDR3 loop spans 11 amino acids. Trimming took off 8 bases at V and 3 bases at J, with 7 bases between the two ends. The V gene's germline CDR1 is SNHLY and CDR2 FYNNEI.